The sample holds many counts of the clone carrying this T cell receptor beta chain. Amplification of TCR beta CDR3 from genomic DNA used two-round multiplex PCR. Initially, in first-round PCR, primers specific to each TRBV and TRBJ gene were used. TCRdb reprocessed the multiplex PCR reads via MiXCR and lists one record per CDR3 protein. The data hold about 47,000 distinct CDR3 sequences, with around a third observed a single time. Germline V gene lookup returns CDR1 KGHDR and CDR2 SFDVKD. With 2 bases removed from V and 5 bases from J, the gap between germline ends came to 6 bases. The length of the CDR3 is 13 residues. This record belongs to a study of prognosis after radiotherapy for stage I lung cancer.

The clonotype comes from a donor aged 50 or older with non-small cell lung cancer. The chain recombines TRBV24-1 with TRBJ1-5; no firm D call. Source: PBMCs, taken before or after stereotactic body radiation therapy (not recorded which). The CDR3 DNA sequence: TGTGCCACCAGTGATTATGGTTATCAGCCCCAGCATTTT. As protein: CATSDYGYQPQHF.